Each of the 21 T cell receptor beta chains below was sequenced from the same sample in a study of CD8+ T cells in alopecia areata. Specified treatment: oral pan-JAK inhibitor, 5-10 mg twice daily. It was cDNA, reverse transcribed from extracted RNA, that served as the sequencing template. Method: immunoSEQ multiplex PCR; TCRdb's copy keeps in-frame clones and lacks some. This sample has hundreds of thousands of clones, with 50% to 75% found just once. The sequencing used CD4+ T cells sorted from blood, collected around week 53, from a patient treated with tofacitinib. These receptors were taken from a human donor with alopecia areata.

This clone was seen a few times. The CDR3 loop reads CASSVLVQGPYNEQFF. DNA of the CDR3: TGTGCCAGCAGTGTTTTAGTACAGGGTCCCTACAATGAGCAGTTCTTC. The chain employs TRBV2 and TRBJ2-1, with a possible D match to TRBD1 (6 bases). The germline V and J ends were trimmed by 4 bases and 2 bases, with 15 bases remaining between them. Germline assignment: CDR1 SNHLY and CDR2 FYNNEI. This CDR3 contains 16 residues.

Only a few counts were recorded for this clone. The chain combines TRBV29-1 with TRBJ2-3; no clear D. Trimming took 8 bases from V and 3 from J, leaving 0 bases between them. From germline, CDR1 is SQVTM and CDR2 ANQGSEA. The CDR3 totals 8 residues. DNA for the CDR3: TGCAGCACAGATACGCAGTATTTT. Translated: CSTDTQYF.

The chain's CDR3 is CSVRDNAEQYF. CDR3 bases: TGCAGCGTCCGGGACAATGCCGAGCAGTACTTC. This chain links TRBV29-1 with TRBJ2-7; D may be TRBD1 (6 bases). Germline CDR1 reads SQVTM; CDR2 reads ANQGSEA. Trimming stripped 6 bases from V and 6 bases from J, with 12 bases between. The CDR3 has 11 amino acids.

The chain employs TRBV25-1 and TRBJ2-4; TRBD1 agrees at 7 bases. V lost 4 bases, J lost 2 bases, and 2 bases stayed unmatched. CDR3 length: 14 residues. Germline V lookup: CDR1 MGHDK, CDR2 SYGVNS. CDR3 loop: CASSGTGSKNIQYF. CDR3 sequence (DNA): TGTGCCAGCAGTGGGACAGGTTCCAAAAACATTCAGTACTTC.

This clone has just a few counts. This sequence joins TRBV13 and TRBJ2-5, with TRBD2 as a possible D gene (5 bases). The V gene lost 5 bases and the J gene lost 4 bases, with 14 bases spanning the gap. Germline CDR1 reads PRHDT; CDR2 reads FYEKMQ (reference sequence). The CDR3 is 14 amino acids. The DNA of the CDR3 is TGTGCCAGCAGCCCGAGGGTGGGGTCAGAGACCCAGTACTTC. It translates to CASSPRVGSETQYF.

This clone was counted between two and nine times. V is TRBV7-3 and J is TRBJ2-1, with a tentative D call TRBD1 (5 bases). This CDR3 region has 14 residues. Trimming removed 0 bases from V and 8 bases from J, with 11 bases in between. Germline V lookup: CDR1 SGHTA, CDR2 FQGTGA. The CDR3 nucleotides read TGTGCCAGCAGCTTAACAGCCAGGGTCGATGAGCAGTTCTTC. Its protein product is CASSLTARVDEQFF.

V and J are TRBV5-1 and TRBJ2-7; D is uncertain. V was shortened by 5 bases and J by 1 base, with 16 bases between the two germline ends. The V gene's germline CDR1 is SGHRS and CDR2 YFSETQ. The CDR3 spans 15 residues. Here the CDR3 DNA reads TGCGCCAGCAGTAAAGAACTTTCGCCTTCCTACGAGCAGTACTTC. It codes for CASSKELSPSYEQYF.

The chain couples TRBV30 to TRBJ1-1; no reliable D call. Germline values: CDR1 GTSNPN, CDR2 SVGIG (reference sequence). There are 15 residues in the CDR3. Trimming pared 3 bases from V and 0 bases from J, leaving 14 bases between. CDR3 loop: CAWSANLKVNTEAFF. The CDR3 coding sequence is TGTGCCTGGAGCGCGAACCTAAAAGTGAACACTGAAGCTTTCTTT.

The rearrangement uses TRBV5-6 and TRBJ2-5; 7 nucleotides agree with TRBD1. The DNA end is more similar to TRBJ2-7, so the J call may be wrong. The CDR3 is 14 residues long. Germline CDR1 and CDR2: SGHDT and YYEEEE. The CDR3 DNA is TGTGCCAGCAGCTTTTCGGCAGGGGGCTACGAGCAGTACTTC. Translated: CASSFSAGGYEQYF.

V gene TRBV5-1 combines with J gene TRBJ2-4; 8 nucleotides align to TRBD1. The CDR3 is 16 residues long. Losses at the gene ends were 3 bases for V and 0 bases for J; bases not matched to a gene: 5. Germline CDR1 reads SGHRS; CDR2 reads YFSETQ. In DNA, the CDR3 is TGCGCCAGCAGCTCGAGACAGGGGCTAGCCAAAAACATTCAGTACTTC. Amino acids: CASSSRQGLAKNIQYF.

J is TRBJ2-7 and V is TRBV30, with D tentatively TRBD1 or TRBD2 (6 bases each). The CDR3 spans 14 residues. Per germline, CDR1 GTSNPN and CDR2 SVGIG (reference sequence). Trimming stripped 3 bases from V and 3 bases from J, with 15 bases between. CDR3 DNA: TGTGCCTGGAGAGGAGCTGGGGGGCTCTACGAGCAGTACTTC. Translation: CAWRGAGGLYEQYF.

CDR3 in DNA: TGTGCCAGCAGTGAAAGGACCTTTGAAGCTTTCTTT. Translation: CASSERTFEAFF. The chain joins TRBV2 to TRBJ1-1, with D uncertain. V dropped 2 bases and J dropped 7 bases, with 8 bases sitting between them. Germline values: CDR1 SNHLY, CDR2 FYNNEI. This CDR3 has 12 residues.

V usage is TRBV30 and J usage is TRBJ2-1, with TRBD2 identical over 15 bases. Germline CDR1 and CDR2: GTSNPN and SVGIG (reference sequence). The CDR3 sequence is 19 residues long. Trimming took 0 bases from V and 6 from J; bases not matched to a gene: 12. CDR3 DNA: TGTGCCTGGAGTGTATCGGGACTAGCGGGGGGACGAAACGGCAATGAGCAGTTCTTC. This codes for CAWSVSGLAGGRNGNEQFF.

The chain has TRBV15 and TRBJ2-3; the D is unclear. V dropped 0 bases and J dropped 2 bases, with 6 bases sitting between them. Looked up from germline, CDR1 is LNHNV and CDR2 is YYDKDF (reference sequence). The CDR3 loop spans 14 amino acids. Here the CDR3 DNA reads TGTGCCACCAGCAGAGAGCTACACACAGATACGCAGTATTTT. Amino acids: CATSRELHTDTQYF.

This clone was detected only a few times. The chain combines TRBV7-9 with TRBJ2-3; D is possibly TRBD1 or TRBD2 (5 bases each). Germline V lookup: CDR1 SEHNR, CDR2 FQNEAQ (reference sequence). This CDR3 has 16 amino acids. V was pared by 0 bases and J by 1 base, with 11 bases between. CDR3: CASSLAGVAGTDTQYF. The DNA for the CDR3 is TGTGCCAGCAGCTTAGCGGGGGTTGCAGGCACAGATACGCAGTATTTT. Looking up the rest from reference TRBV7-9 and TRBJ2-3 gives the full variable domain: DTGVSQNPRHKITKRGQNVTFRCDPISEHNRLYWYRQTLGQGPEFLTYFQNEAQLEKSRLLSDRFSAERPKGSFSTLEIQRTEQGDSAMYLCASSLAGVAGTDTQYFGPGTRLTVL.

V and J are TRBV2 and TRBJ2-5; D not certain. The CDR3 is made up of 12 amino acids. In germline, CDR1 is SNHLY, CDR2 FYNNEI. Trimming left V 11 bases short and J 9 bases short, with 19 bases between. This chain's CDR3 is CACSWVAVAQYF. CDR3 DNA sequence: TGTGCCTGCTCCTGGGTTGCAGTGGCCCAGTACTTC.

The chain couples TRBV5-1 to TRBJ1-1; no firm D call. The V and J ends lost 0 bases and 2 bases respectively, with 20 bases between them. This CDR3 is 18 amino acids long. The germline V gene encodes CDR1 SGHRS and CDR2 YFSETQ. The CDR3 sequence: CASSLDRGLRVVNTEAFF. CDR3 DNA sequence: TGCGCCAGCAGCTTGGACAGAGGATTAAGGGTCGTAAACACTGAAGCTTTCTTT.

For the CDR3, the DNA is TGTGCCAGCGGCGAACAGGGGCCAGAGACCCAGTACTTC. It encodes CASGEQGPETQYF. The chain joins TRBV2 to TRBJ2-5; 7 bases map to TRBD1. Trimming took 8 bases from V and 4 from J; bases not matched to a gene: 7. The CDR3 extends over 13 amino acids. Germline CDR1 reads SNHLY; CDR2 reads FYNNEI.

This clone has more than one count but fewer than ten. The chain combines TRBV10-3 with TRBJ2-3; D is undetermined. The CDR3 length is 13 residues. The germline CDR1 and CDR2 sequences are ENHRY and SYGVKD. Trimming removed 0 bases at V and 7 bases at J, with 8 bases between. The CDR3, as DNA: TGTGCCATCAGTGAGTCCCTGGGCAATACGCAGTATTTT. Amino acid sequence: CAISESLGNTQYF.

The chain joins TRBV29-1 to TRBJ1-1; weak D call: TRBD1 (5 bases). CDR3 length equals 12 residues. Germline V gene data show CDR1 as SQVTM and CDR2 as ANQGSEA. V was shortened by 3 bases and J by 13 bases, with 18 bases between the two germline ends. The CDR3 reads CSVDVGGARGFF. The CDR3 DNA is TGCAGCGTTGACGTTGGCGGGGCTAGAGGTTTCTTT.

The genes are TRBV30 and TRBJ2-1; tentatively, D is TRBD2 (7 bases). The CDR3 is 15 amino acids. V lost 3 bases and J lost 8, with 20 bases in between. Germline assignment: CDR1 GTSNPN and CDR2 SVGIG (reference sequence). CDR3 in DNA: TGTGCCTGGAGCCCTTTAAGGGGGGGCCGGGATGAGCAGTTCTTC. This encodes CAWSPLRGGRDEQFF. Supplemented by reference TRBV30 and TRBJ2-1, the full variable domain reads SQTIHQWPATLVQPVGSPLSLECTVEGTSNPNLYWYRQAAGRGLQLLFYSVGIGQISSEVPQNLSASRPQDRQFILSSKKLLLSDSGFYLCAWSPLRGGRDEQFFGPGTRLTVL.